This is a list of T cell receptor beta chains from one sample in a study of blood T cells in healthy people across ages. Each CDR3 protein gets one entry after TCRdb re-called the 5' RACE reads with MiXCR. The sample lists more than 650,000 distinct CDR3 sequences; about 20% were seen once. The sample taken for sequencing was blood. These receptors all stem from an older man in good health. Each CDR3 is given with its conserved first and last residue. D genes are given only for firm matches. The listing skips clone size in some rows; elsewhere it reads once, few, many or a size class.

>.|TRBV7-6|.|TRBJ1-4
TGTGCCAGCGGGAGGTGGGCGGAAAAACTGTTTTTT
CASGRWAEKLFF
>.|TRBV7-2|.|TRBJ2-2
TGTGCCAGCAGCATTAGTGCCCCCGGGGAGCTGTTTTTT
CASSISAPGELFF
>.|TRBV10-1|few|TRBJ2-7
TGCGCCAGCAGTGAGTCAATGGGGCAGGTCCCCTCCTACGAGCAGTACTTC
CASSESMGQVPSYEQYF
>.|TRBV7-9|.|TRBJ1-6
TGTGCCAGCAGCGCCCAGGGATATGGGAATTCACCCCTCCACTTT
CASSAQGYGNSPLHF
>TRBD2|TRBV4-2|few|TRBJ2-1
TGTGCCAGCAGCGAACGGACTAGCGTTTCCCTAAACAATGAGCAGTTCTTC
CASSERTSVSLNNEQFF
>TRBD2|TRBV27|.|TRBJ2-1
TGTGCCACCACCGGGATTAGCGGGAGAGTTACCTACAATGAGCAGTTCTTC
CATTGISGRVTYNEQFF
>.|TRBV20-1|.|TRBJ1-3
TGCAGTGCTGTAGGGGGGACAGGAAACACCATATATTTT
CSAVGGTGNTIYF
>.|TRBV24-1|.|TRBJ2-1
TGTGCCACCAGTGATTCAGGACCATTACGTCGGAACAATGAGCAGTTCTTC
CATSDSGPLRRNNEQFF
>TRBD1|TRBV11-1|.|TRBJ2-4
TGTGCCAGCAGCTTAGCAAGGCCCGGACAGGTGATAGCCAAAAACATTCAGTACTTC
CASSLARPGQVIAKNIQYF
>.|TRBV4-1|.|TRBJ2-3
TGCGCCAGCAGCCAAGATAGGGGCACCTACACAGATACGCAGTATTTT
CASSQDRGTYTDTQYF
>.|TRBV5-1|many|TRBJ2-6
TGCGCCAGCAGCTCCACCGTCGCCTCTGGGGCCAACGTCCTGACTTTC
CASSSTVASGANVLTF
>.|TRBV24-1|.|TRBJ2-5
TGTGCCACCAGTGAAGGGGGCGGGACCCAAGAGACCCAGTACTTC
CATSEGGGTQETQYF
>.|TRBV10-3|few|TRBJ1-2
TGTGCCATCAGTGGACAGTATTCGGGAGGCTACACCTTC
CAISGQYSGGYTF
>TRBD1|TRBV20-1|once|TRBJ1-1
TGCAGTGCTAGAGACTGGACAGGGGGGAATGAAGCTTTCTTT
CSARDWTGGNEAFF
>.|TRBV12-3/TRBV12-4|.|TRBJ2-6
TGTGCCAGTAAGAACTCTGGGGCCAACGTCCTGACTTTC
CASKNSGANVLTF
>.|TRBV15|few|TRBJ1-5
TGTGCCACCGGGGCCGGACAACTAATTAGCAATCAGCCCCAGCATTTT
CATGAGQLISNQPQHF
>TRBD2|TRBV7-2|.|TRBJ2-3
TGTGCCAGCAGCTCCCTCCAATTAGCGGGCATCACAGATACGCAGTATTTT
CASSSLQLAGITDTQYF
>.|TRBV5-1|once|TRBJ2-1
TGCGCCAGCACCTTGGGAGACACGTACAATGAGCAGTTCTTC
CASTLGDTYNEQFF
>.|TRBV19|.|TRBJ2-1
TGTGCCAGTAGCCAGATCGCTGGCTCCTACAATGAGCAGTTCTTC
CASSQIAGSYNEQFF
>.|TRBV29-1|.|TRBJ1-5
TGCAGCGCGACATTAGGAGCCGATCAGCCCCAGCATTTT
CSATLGADQPQHF
>.|TRBV5-8|.|TRBJ2-3
TGTGCCAGCAGCCTCTGGGTAGCGGCTAGCACAGATACGCAGTATTTT
CASSLWVAASTDTQYF
>.|TRBV4-3|.|TRBJ1-6
TGCGCCAGCAGCCAAGAATGGCCACAGTCTAATTCACCCCTCCACTTT
CASSQEWPQSNSPLHF
>.|TRBV11-1|.|TRBJ2-3
TGTGCCAGCAGCTTAAGGCCCCGCCAATTGGGTACGGCGGGCCCCACAGATACGCAGTATTTT
CASSLRPRQLGTAGPTDTQYF
>.|TRBV7-3|few|TRBJ2-2
TGTGCCAGCAGCTTACTGGTGGGGGCGAACACCGGGGAGCTGTTTTTT
CASSLLVGANTGELFF
>.|TRBV6-6|few|TRBJ1-1
TGTGCCAGCAGTTACTCAGGGGCGTACACTGAAGTTTTCTTT
CASSYSGAYTEVFF
>TRBD2|TRBV19|.|TRBJ2-1
TGTGCCAGTAGCACTAGCGGGAAAGGTCGCAATGAGCAGTTCTTC
CASSTSGKGRNEQFF
>.|TRBV5-1|.|TRBJ1-1
TGCGCCAGCAGCTTGCTACCCGGGGTCACTGAAGCTTTCTTT
CASSLLPGVTEAFF
>.|TRBV4-2|few|TRBJ1-3
TGTGCCAGCAGCCAAGATCCCCAAACGTCGACGGGCCGGGCGGGAAACACCATATATTTT
CASSQDPQTSTGRAGNTIYF
>.|TRBV4-3|.|TRBJ2-4
TGCGCCAGCAGCCAAACCGGGTCTCTAGCCAAAAACATTCAGTACTTC
CASSQTGSLAKNIQYF
>.|TRBV12-3/TRBV12-4|.|TRBJ2-5
TGTGCCAGCAGCAATTCGGGGTCCCTAGGGGAGACCCAGTACTTC
CASSNSGSLGETQYF
>.|TRBV12-3/TRBV12-4|.|TRBJ2-2
TGTGCCAGCAGTTTAATTAGGGCAGATTATAACACCGGGGAGCTGTTTTTT
CASSLIRADYNTGELFF
>.|TRBV7-8|.|TRBJ1-3
TGTGCCAGCAGCTTTAGCCTCTCTGGAAACACCATATATTTT
CASSFSLSGNTIYF
>.|TRBV4-1|many|TRBJ2-3
TGCGCCAGCAGCGCTACAGGTACGCAGTATTTT
CASSATGTQYF
>.|TRBV12-3/TRBV12-4|many|TRBJ1-5
TGTGCCAGCAGTTTAGACGGAGGGCGAAATCAGCCCCAGCATTTT
CASSLDGGRNQPQHF
>.|TRBV7-9|.|TRBJ2-1
TGTGCCAGCAGCTTAGGAGTGGACTTCCATGAGCAGTTCTTC
CASSLGVDFHEQFF
>.|TRBV3-1|few|TRBJ2-5
TGTGCCAGCAGCCAGGCGGATAGACAACGGACCCAGTACTTC
CASSQADRQRTQYF
>.|TRBV6-5|few|TRBJ2-3
TGTGCCAGCAGTTACTCCCGTTGGGGCACAGATACGCAGTATTTT
CASSYSRWGTDTQYF
>.|TRBV19|.|TRBJ2-7
TGTGCCAGTACTATAACCTACGATTCCTACGAGCAGTACTTC
CASTITYDSYEQYF
>.|TRBV5-1|few|TRBJ1-2
TGCGCCAGCAGCTTGGCCGAGTATTATGGCTACACCTTC
CASSLAEYYGYTF
>.|TRBV29-1|.|TRBJ1-1
TGCAGCGTTGAGAGGGGACGAGACACTGAAGCTTTCTTT
CSVERGRDTEAFF
>TRBD2|TRBV2|few|TRBJ2-1
TGTGCCAGCAGTTATGTCGGGAGCGGGGAGTACAATGAGCAGTTCTTC
CASSYVGSGEYNEQFF
>TRBD1|TRBV10-3|.|TRBJ2-7
TGTGCCATCAGATCTGGACAGGGGCATGGCGAGCAGTACTTC
CAIRSGQGHGEQYF
>.|TRBV7-9|few|TRBJ1-1
TGTGCCAGCAGCTTAGAGTGGGCTGAAGCTTTCTTT
CASSLEWAEAFF
>.|TRBV5-1|few|TRBJ2-7
TGCGCCAGCAGCAAACAGCCGGGGAGCTCCTACGAGCAGTACTTC
CASSKQPGSSYEQYF
>.|TRBV18|.|TRBJ2-5
TGTGCCAGCTCACGATTAACAGAGGCCCAAGAGACCCAGTACTTC
CASSRLTEAQETQYF
>.|TRBV20-1|.|TRBJ1-2
TGCAGTGCTGTACCTGAATGGGGCTATGGCTACACCTTC
CSAVPEWGYGYTF
>TRBD1|TRBV7-3|.|TRBJ1-2
TGTGCCAGCAGTCGCGGACAGGGCGCTGGCTACACCTTC
CASSRGQGAGYTF
>TRBD2|TRBV11-2|.|TRBJ2-1
TGTGCCAGCAGCTTGGAAGCGGGAGTTGAGCAGTTCTTC
CASSLEAGVEQFF
>.|TRBV18|.|TRBJ2-3
TGTGCCAGCTCCGGAGATCTTTCTTCCACAGATACGCAGTATTTT
CASSGDLSSTDTQYF
>.|TRBV12-3/TRBV12-4|few|TRBJ2-5
TGTGCCAGCAGTTTAAGCCCGAGCCGAGAGACCCAGTACTTC
CASSLSPSRETQYF
>.|TRBV10-3|few|TRBJ2-2
TGTGCCATCAGTGAATCCTTTGCCGGGGAGCTGTTTTTT
CAISESFAGELFF
>.|TRBV29-1|.|TRBJ1-2
TGCAGCGTTGAAGATCGAATTCAGAATGGCTACACCTTC
CSVEDRIQNGYTF
>.|TRBV7-2|few|TRBJ2-1
TGTGCCAGCAGCCCCGCCCGACAGCGCAATGAGCAGTTCTTC
CASSPARQRNEQFF
>TRBD1|TRBV10-3|few|TRBJ1-1
TGTGCCATCAGTGAGTCGACAGGGGGCATGTGGACTGAAGCTTTCTTT
CAISESTGGMWTEAFF
>.|TRBV7-9|.|TRBJ2-1
TGTGCCAGCAGCTTAGTAGCCGGGAGTACGAATGAGCAGTTCTTC
CASSLVAGSTNEQFF
>TRBD1|TRBV5-1|.|TRBJ2-7
TGCGCCAGCAGCTTCCGGGACAGGGACTACGAGCAGTACTTC
CASSFRDRDYEQYF
>.|TRBV20-1|.|TRBJ1-2
TGCAGTGCTAGTGGGGGAATTGGGGGGAGCTATGGCTACACCTTC
CSASGGIGGSYGYTF